This T cell receptor beta chain was captured in a study of T cells in Graves' hyperthyroidism and ophthalmopathy. Criteria for exclusion of patients were uncontrolled infection, other autoimmune disease, pregnancy or lactation. The CDR3 is made up of 13 amino acids. CDR1 and CDR2 (germline): SQVTM, ANQGSEA. The germline V and J ends were trimmed by 4 bases and 6 bases, with 13 bases remaining between them. Regions amplified from RNA transcripts were the TCR beta CDR3 regions. The HTBI set primed first-round TCR CDR3 RT-PCR. TCRdb re-called the multiplex PCR reads with MiXCR, one entry per CDR3 protein. The sample records about 620,000 distinct CDR3 sequences, about a sixth being singletons. This clonotype was seen a few times.

The sequenced sample consisted of blood. The sequence came from a woman aged 30 to 39 with Graves' hyperthyroidism. The rearrangement links TRBV29-1 to TRBJ1-5; D remains unclear. In DNA, the CDR3 is TGCAGCGTTGGCCCCTCAATGGGTCAGCCCCAGCATTTT. Amino acid sequence: CSVGPSMGQPQHF.